The following is a T cell receptor (beta chain) sequence with its context. Peripheral blood and lesional scalp punch biopsies were taken from alopecia areata patients. RNA, once extracted, was reverse transcribed into cDNA for use as the sequencing template. The method was immunoSEQ multiplex PCR; TCRdb's version includes in-frame clones alone and lacks a portion of them. The table lists about 69,000 clones, 60% of them singletons. The CDR3 runs to 12 residues. From germline, CDR1 is SGHTA and CDR2 FQGTGA. Trimming took off 5 bases at V and 6 bases at J, with 7 bases between the two ends. This entry is derived from a study of CD8+ T cells in alopecia areata.

This sequence originates from a human donor with alopecia areata. The rearrangement joins TRBV7-3 to TRBJ2-2; D is ambiguous. The sample was CD8+ T cells sorted from blood, taken at week 0. The chain's CDR3 is CASSNRAGELFF. The CDR3 DNA is TGTGCCAGCAGCAATCGGGCCGGGGAGCTGTTTTTT.